One and the same sample provided the 16 T cell receptor beta chains below, sequenced in a study of T cells in Graves' hyperthyroidism and ophthalmopathy. What was amplified from RNA transcripts were TCR beta CDR3 regions. An initial round of RT-PCR targeting the TCR CDR3 relied on the HTBI primer set. Via MiXCR, TCRdb re-called the multiplex PCR reads, giving one row per CDR3 protein. The sample records about 610,000 distinct CDR3 sequences, roughly 46% being singletons. The sample was peripheral blood or thyroid tissue (not recorded which). These receptors originate from a young woman with Graves' hyperthyroidism.

The chain joins TRBV11-2 to TRBJ2-1, with TRBD2 identical over 12 bases. Germline CDR1 SGHAT, CDR2 FQNNGV. CDR3 size: 16 residues. V lost 6 bases and J lost 0; bases outside the gene matches: 3. The CDR3 sequence is CASRRTSGASYNEQFF. Here the CDR3 DNA reads TGTGCCAGCAGGAGGACTAGCGGGGCCTCCTACAATGAGCAGTTCTTC.

The table lists this clonotype with many counts. J is TRBJ2-7 and V is TRBV20-1; D perhaps matches TRBD2 (5 bases). This CDR3 comprises 16 residues. Germline CDR1 reads DFQATT; CDR2 reads SNEGSKA (reference sequence). V was shortened by 1 base and J by 0 bases, with 16 bases between the two germline ends. CDR3: CSARAPPWRASYEQYF. The CDR3 DNA reads TGCAGTGCTAGAGCCCCCCCCTGGCGGGCCTCCTACGAGCAGTACTTC.

As regards this clonotype: A much larger clone differs from this one at a single base, so this may be a read error. This chain joins TRBV2 and TRBJ2-2; perhaps D is TRBD1 or TRBD2 (5 bases each). The CDR3 totals 13 residues. V gave up 11 bases and J gave up 7 bases, with 17 bases separating them. Germline V gene data show CDR1 as SNHLY and CDR2 as FYNNEI. CDR3 DNA sequence: TGTGCCGGCCAGGAAGGGACGGTCGGGGAGCTGTTTTTT. It specifies CAGQEGTVGELFF.

This clonotype was seen ten or more times. The chain employs TRBV29-1 and TRBJ1-2; no firm D call. The V end lost 2 bases, the J end lost 7 bases, and 8 bases lay between the germline ends. CDR1 is SQVTM, CDR2 ANQGSEA, per germline. The CDR3 consists of 11 residues. In nucleotides, the CDR3 is TGCAGCGTTGAACGCCCCGGTGGCTACACCTTC. Its translation: CSVERPGGYTF.

The chain links TRBV19 to TRBJ1-3; the D gene is possibly TRBD1 (5 bases). Deletions cut 2 bases from V and 1 base from J, with 9 bases between. The germline CDR1 and CDR2 sequences are LNHDA and SQIVND (reference sequence). This CDR3 has 15 amino acids. CDR3 coding DNA: TGTGCCAGTAGTATATTCTCAGGGTCTGGAAACACCATATATTTT. Amino acids: CASSIFSGSGNTIYF.

The chain combines TRBV7-7 with TRBJ2-1; the D gene could be TRBD1 or TRBD2 (5 bases each). Trimming removed 5 bases from V and 6 bases from J, with 11 bases in between. CDR1 and CDR2 (germline): SSHAT, FNYEAQ (reference sequence). This CDR3 region has 13 residues. CDR3 DNA sequence: TGTGCCAGCAGCCCCGGGACCTCCAATGAGCAGTTCTTC. This gives the protein CASSPGTSNEQFF.

There are many counts of this clonotype. The CDR3 protein is CSAADPGQGFYEQYF. The DNA for the CDR3 is TGCAGTGCTGCAGACCCGGGACAGGGCTTCTACGAGCAGTACTTC. The V and J genes are TRBV20-1 and TRBJ2-7, with 9 bases aligning to TRBD1. V was pared by 5 bases and J by 3 bases, with 11 bases of the junction left unmatched. From germline, CDR1 is DFQATT and CDR2 SNEGSKA (reference sequence). The CDR3 is made up of 15 amino acids.

V and J are TRBV5-5 and TRBJ2-2, with TRBD2 identical over 16 bases. V lost 4 bases and J lost 7; bases outside the gene matches: 4. The CDR3 runs 16 residues. The germline V gene has CDR1 SGHKS and CDR2 YYEKEE (reference sequence). The CDR3 here is CASSKGLAGGVGELFF. CDR3 in DNA: TGTGCCAGCAGCAAGGGACTAGCGGGAGGGGTCGGGGAGCTGTTTTTT.

This clonotype was found many times. This chain connects TRBV2 to TRBJ2-2, with D perhaps TRBD2 (5 bases). V lost 0 bases and J lost 0, with 8 bases in between. From germline, CDR1 is SNHLY and CDR2 FYNNEI. The CDR3 spans 16 residues. The CDR3 spells CASSEAPGTNTGELFF. The CDR3 DNA reads as TGTGCCAGCAGTGAAGCCCCCGGGACGAACACCGGGGAGCTGTTTTTT.

This clonotype was picked up a small number of times. A much more abundant neighbour one base away suggests this may be a read error. The chain links TRBV20-1 to TRBJ1-3, with D uncertain. In germline, CDR1 is DFQATT, CDR2 SNEGSKA (reference sequence). V was pared by 0 bases and J by 0 bases, with 3 bases between. This CDR3 has 13 residues. CDR3 in amino acids: CSARDNSGNTIYF. The CDR3 nucleotides are TGCAGTGCTAGAGACAACTCTGGAAACACCATATATTTT.

The V and J genes are TRBV4-3 and TRBJ1-2, with 7 positions matching TRBD1. The CDR3 loop spans 13 amino acids. Germline values: CDR1 LGHNA, CDR2 YSLEER. J lost 9 bases, V lost 5 bases, and 9 bases had no gene match. This chain's CDR3 is CASSVHRGNRYTF. The CDR3 DNA reads TGCGCCAGCAGCGTACACAGGGGAAACCGCTACACCTTC.

This chain connects TRBV7-9 to TRBJ2-7; maybe TRBD2 (5 bases). Germline CDR1 and CDR2: SEHNR and FQNEAQ (reference sequence). V shed 5 bases and J shed 3 bases, with 17 bases lying between them. The CDR3 has 15 amino acids. The CDR3 DNA reads as TGTGCCAGCAGCCGAGAGAGTAGCGCAGACTACGAGCAGTACTTC. Translated: CASSRESSADYEQYF. Together with reference TRBV7-9 and TRBJ2-7, the CDR3 gives the full variable domain: DTGVSQNPRHKITKRGQNVTFRCDPISEHNRLYWYRQTLGQGPEFLTYFQNEAQLEKSRLLSDRFSAERPKGSFSTLEIQRTEQGDSAMYLCASSRESSADYEQYFGPGTRLTVT.

This clonotype has a single count. This may be a read error: a much more frequent sequence differs by one nucleotide. The chain carries TRBV4-3 and TRBJ2-5; the D is unclear. The germline V gene has CDR1 LGHNA and CDR2 YSLEER. This CDR3 comprises 16 residues. CDR3 nucleotide sequence: TGCGCCAACAGCCAAGATGGACGGTCGCCCAGGGAGACCCAGTACTTC. Amino acids: CANSQDGRSPRETQYF.

The J gene is TRBJ2-5, the V gene TRBV12-3 or TRBV12-4; TRBD2 agrees at 11 bases. The CDR3 loop spans 16 amino acids. Trimming took 2 bases from V and 3 from J; bases not matched to a gene: 5. The CDR3 reads CASSLIVTSGEETQYF. CDR3 DNA: TGTGCCAGCAGTTTAATTGTGACTAGCGGGGAAGAGACCCAGTACTTC.

Ten or more counts support this clonotype. The genes are TRBV3-1 and TRBJ1-6; D gene uncertain. This CDR3 region has 12 residues. CDR1 and CDR2 (germline): LGHDT, YNNKEL (reference sequence). V was clipped by 0 bases and J by 12 bases, with 6 bases between them. DNA for the CDR3: TGTGCCAGCAGCCAAGAGGGGAGACCCCTCCACTTT. It is translated as CASSQEGRPLHF.

The chain carries TRBV2 and TRBJ1-2; 8 nucleotides align to TRBD1. CDR1 and CDR2 from the germline V gene are SNHLY and FYNNEI. The CDR3 covers 14 residues. The V and J ends lost 6 bases and 7 bases, in that order; junction bases with no gene match: 10. CDR3 bases: TGTGCCAGCAGCCCACAGGGGGGGGAGGTTGGCTACACCTTC. It translates to CASSPQGGEVGYTF.